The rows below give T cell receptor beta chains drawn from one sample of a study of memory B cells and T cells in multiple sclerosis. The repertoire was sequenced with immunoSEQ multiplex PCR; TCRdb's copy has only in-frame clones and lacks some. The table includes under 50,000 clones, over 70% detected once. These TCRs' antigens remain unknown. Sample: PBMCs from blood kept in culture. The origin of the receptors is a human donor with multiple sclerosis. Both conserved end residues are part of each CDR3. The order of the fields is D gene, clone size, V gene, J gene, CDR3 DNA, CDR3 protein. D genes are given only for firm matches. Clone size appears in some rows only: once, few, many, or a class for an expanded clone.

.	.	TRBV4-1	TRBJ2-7	TGCGCCAGCAGCCCCGAGGACAGCATAAGCTCCTACGAGCAGTACTTC	CASSPEDSISSYEQYF
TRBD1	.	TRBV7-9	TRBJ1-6	TGTGCCAGCAGCCCCCTCAGGGGGCAAGGATCACCCCTCCACTTT	CASSPLRGQGSPLHF
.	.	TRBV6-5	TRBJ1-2	TGTGCCAGCAGTTACTACGGGGGGCGCGGTGGCTACACCTTC	CASSYYGGRGGYTF
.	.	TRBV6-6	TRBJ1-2	TGTGCCAGCAGTCCTATAGCTAACTATGGCTACACCTTC	CASSPIANYGYTF
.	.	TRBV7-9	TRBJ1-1	TGTGCCAGCAGCCCCTCTTGGTCCCCTTTTAACACTGAAGCTTTCTTT	CASSPSWSPFNTEAFF
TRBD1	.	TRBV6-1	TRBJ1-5	TGTGCCCATAACAGGGGCCCCTTTAGCAATCAGCCCCAGCATTTT	CAHNRGPFSNQPQHF
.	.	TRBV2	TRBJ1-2	TGTGCCAGCACGGAAAGAGGGCTACGGAACAACTATGGCTACACCTTC	CASTERGLRNNYGYTF
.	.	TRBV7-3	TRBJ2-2	TGTGCCAGCAGCTCAGAGGACACCGGGGAGCTGTTTTTT	CASSSEDTGELFF
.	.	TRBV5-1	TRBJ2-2	TGCGCCAGCAGCTTCCTTAGTACCGACACCGGGGAGCTGTTTTTT	CASSFLSTDTGELFF
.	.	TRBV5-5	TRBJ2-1	TGTGCCAGCAGCTTGGTGCCGGGGAGCTCCTACAATGAGCAGTTCTTC	CASSLVPGSSYNEQFF
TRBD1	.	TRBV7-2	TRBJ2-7	TGTGCCAGCAGCCATGGGACAGGGACCTACGAGCAGTACTTC	CASSHGTGTYEQYF
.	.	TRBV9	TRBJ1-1	TGTGCCAGCAGCGTAGCAGGGGCGGGCACTGAAGCTTTCTTT	CASSVAGAGTEAFF
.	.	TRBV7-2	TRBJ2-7	TGTGCCAGCAGCTTAGACAGAGCCTACGAGCAGTACTTC	CASSLDRAYEQYF
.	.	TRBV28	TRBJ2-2	TGTGCCATCCTCGGCGAATTAACCGGGGAGCTGTTTTTT	CAILGELTGELFF
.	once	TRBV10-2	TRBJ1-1	TGCGCCAGCAGCAGGGGAAACACTGAAGCTTTCTTT	CASSRGNTEAFF
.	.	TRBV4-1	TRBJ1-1	TGCGCCAGCAGCCAAGTAACGGGGACTGAAGCTTTCTTT	CASSQVTGTEAFF
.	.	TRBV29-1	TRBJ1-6	TGCAGCGTTGCAAACAGGGAGGATTCACCCCTCCACTTT	CSVANREDSPLHF
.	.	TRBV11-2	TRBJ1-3	TGTGCCAGCAGCTTACCCGGAGGCGGAAACACCATATATTTT	CASSLPGGGNTIYF
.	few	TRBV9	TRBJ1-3	TGTGCCAGCAGCGTATGGTTTGGGGGCTCTGGAAACACCATATATTTT	CASSVWFGGSGNTIYF
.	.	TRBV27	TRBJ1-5	TGTGCCAGCAGTTCTTATAATAGCAATCAGCCCCAGCATTTT	CASSSYNSNQPQHF
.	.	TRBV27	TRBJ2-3	TGTGCCAGCAGTTTATCGGCCAGAGGCACAGATACGCAGTATTTT	CASSLSARGTDTQYF
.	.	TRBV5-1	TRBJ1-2	TGCGCCAGCAGCTTGGAAGGACAGAGTGGCTATGGCTACACCTTC	CASSLEGQSGYGYTF
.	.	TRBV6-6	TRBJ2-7	TGTGCCAGCAGCAGCGTCTTTGCGGAATTCTCCTACGAGCAGTACTTC	CASSSVFAEFSYEQYF
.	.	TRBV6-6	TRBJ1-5	TGTGCCAGCAGTCGTGCCGTTGAAAGCAATCAGCCCCAGCATTTT	CASSRAVESNQPQHF
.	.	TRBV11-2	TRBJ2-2	TGTGCCAGCAGCCCAATCGAGGGTGGGGAGCTGTTTTTT	CASSPIEGGELFF
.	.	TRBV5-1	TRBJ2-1	TGCGCCAGCAGCCGGGACGGAGAATACAATGAGCAGTTCTTC	CASSRDGEYNEQFF
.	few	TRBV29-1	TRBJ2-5	TGCAGCGTTGAACCCGGCGGGGACGGGACCCAGTACTTC	CSVEPGGDGTQYF
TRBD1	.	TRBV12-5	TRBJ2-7	TGTGCTAGTGGTTTGGTATCCGTCCGGGACAGATACTACGAGCAGTACTTC	CASGLVSVRDRYYEQYF
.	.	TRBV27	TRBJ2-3	TGTGCCAGCAGTTTAATGGGGGGTGTGGTTGGGGATACGCAGTATTTT	CASSLMGGVVGDTQYF
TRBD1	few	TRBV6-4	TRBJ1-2	TGTGCCAGCAGACCCGACAGGGACGCCCCCGGCTACACCTTC	CASRPDRDAPGYTF
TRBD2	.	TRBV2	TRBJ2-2	TGTGCCAGCAGTGGGCCGACTAGCGGGGCCACCAAAAAACCCGGGGAGCTGTTTTTT	CASSGPTSGATKKPGELFF
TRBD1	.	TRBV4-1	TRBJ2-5	TGCGCCAGCAGCCTCGGACAGGGCGGTAATTTAGAGACCCAGTACTTC	CASSLGQGGNLETQYF
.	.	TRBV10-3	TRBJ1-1	TGTGCCATCATGGGGGGGCAAACTGAAGCTTTCTTT	CAIMGGQTEAFF
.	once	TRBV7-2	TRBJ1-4	TGTGCCAGCAGTCTAGGCCCATATTCAACTAATGAAAAACTGTTTTTT	CASSLGPYSTNEKLFF
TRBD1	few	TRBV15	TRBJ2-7	TGTGCCACCAGCATACGACAGGGGGCGTACTACGAGCAGTACTTC	CATSIRQGAYYEQYF
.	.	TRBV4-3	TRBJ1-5	TGCGCCAGCAGCCAAGATCAAGTGACAGGTAATCGCAATCAGCCCCAGCATTTT	CASSQDQVTGNRNQPQHF
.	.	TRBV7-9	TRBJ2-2	TGTGCCAGCAGCCCCGGGGTCTCAAACACCGGGGAGCTGTTTTTT	CASSPGVSNTGELFF
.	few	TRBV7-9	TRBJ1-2	TGTGCCAGCACCGAGTCGGGGCCCGTCGGCTACACCTTC	CASTESGPVGYTF
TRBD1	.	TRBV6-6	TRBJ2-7	TGTGCCAGCAGTCGGACAGGGGGGGACGAGCAGTACTTC	CASSRTGGDEQYF
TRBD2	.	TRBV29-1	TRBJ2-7	TGCAGCGCCGCCGGGGGGGCGGACGAGCAGTACTTC	CSAAGGADEQYF
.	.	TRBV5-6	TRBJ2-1	TGTGCCAGCAGCTTGAGCTACAATGAGCAGTTCTTC	CASSLSYNEQFF
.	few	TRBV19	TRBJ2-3	TGTGCCAGTAATAAAGTACGCACAGATACGCAGTATTTT	CASNKVRTDTQYF
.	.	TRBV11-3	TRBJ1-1	TGTGCCAGCAGCTTCTCCGTGAACACTGAAGCTTTCTTT	CASSFSVNTEAFF
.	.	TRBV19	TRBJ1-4	TGTGCCAGTAGTCCCCGAACCGGTGTTCATGAAAAACTGTTTTTT	CASSPRTGVHEKLFF
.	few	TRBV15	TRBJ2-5	TGTGCCACCAGCAGAGATAAGAGAGAAGAGACCCAGTACTTC	CATSRDKREETQYF
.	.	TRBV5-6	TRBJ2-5	TGTGCCAGCAGCCTCCAAGAGACCCAGTACTTC	CASSLQETQYF
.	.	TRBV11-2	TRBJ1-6	TGTGCCAGCAGCTTATACGACAGGCGGCAAGGGTCACCCCTCCACTTT	CASSLYDRRQGSPLHF
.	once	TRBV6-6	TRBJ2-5	TGTGCCAGCAGTTACTCCAGACTCCAAGAGACCCAGTACTTC	CASSYSRLQETQYF
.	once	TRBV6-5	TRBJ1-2	TGTGCCAGCAGTTACTCGCGGGAGCCCAACTATGGCTACACCTTC	CASSYSREPNYGYTF
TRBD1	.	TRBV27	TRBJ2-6	TGTGCCAGCAGTTTATCGAACAGGGGTGCTGGGGCCAACGTCCTGACTTTC	CASSLSNRGAGANVLTF
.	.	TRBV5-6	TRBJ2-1	TGTGCCAGCAGCTTGGGTCAGTACAATGAGCAGTTCTTC	CASSLGQYNEQFF
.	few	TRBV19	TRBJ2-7	TGTGCCAGTACCCCCCGAGCTAGCTCCTACGAGCAGTACTTC	CASTPRASSYEQYF